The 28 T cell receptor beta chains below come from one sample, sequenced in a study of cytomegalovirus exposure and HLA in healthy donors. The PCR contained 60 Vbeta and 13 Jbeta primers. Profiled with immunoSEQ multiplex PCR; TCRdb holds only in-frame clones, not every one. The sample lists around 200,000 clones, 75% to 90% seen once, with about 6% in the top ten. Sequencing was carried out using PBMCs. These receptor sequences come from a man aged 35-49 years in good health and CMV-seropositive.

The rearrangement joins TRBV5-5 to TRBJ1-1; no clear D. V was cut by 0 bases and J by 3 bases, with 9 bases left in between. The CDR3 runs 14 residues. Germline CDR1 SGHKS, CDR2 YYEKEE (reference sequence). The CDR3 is CASSLGLRDTEAFF. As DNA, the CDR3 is TGTGCCAGCAGCTTGGGACTAAGAGACACTGAAGCTTTCTTT.

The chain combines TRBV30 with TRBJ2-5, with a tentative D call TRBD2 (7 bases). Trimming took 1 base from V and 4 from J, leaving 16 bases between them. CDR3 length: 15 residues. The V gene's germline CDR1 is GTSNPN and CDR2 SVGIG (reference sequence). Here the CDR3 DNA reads TGTGCCTGGAGTGGGCGCGGGGGCGCATTAGAGACCCAGTACTTC. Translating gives CAWSGRGGALETQYF.

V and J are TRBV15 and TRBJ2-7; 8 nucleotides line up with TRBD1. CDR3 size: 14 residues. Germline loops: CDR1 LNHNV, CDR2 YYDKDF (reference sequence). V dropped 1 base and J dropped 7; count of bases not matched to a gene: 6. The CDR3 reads CATSRVQGAGEQYF. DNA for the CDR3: TGTGCCACCAGCAGAGTCCAGGGGGCAGGGGAGCAGTACTTC. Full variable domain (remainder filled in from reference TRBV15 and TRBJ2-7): DAMVIQNPRYQVTQFGKPVTLSCSQTLNHNVMYWYQQKSSQAPKLLFHYYDKDFNNEADTPDNFQSRRPNTSFCFLDIRSPGLGDTAMYLCATSRVQGAGEQYFGPGTRLTVT.

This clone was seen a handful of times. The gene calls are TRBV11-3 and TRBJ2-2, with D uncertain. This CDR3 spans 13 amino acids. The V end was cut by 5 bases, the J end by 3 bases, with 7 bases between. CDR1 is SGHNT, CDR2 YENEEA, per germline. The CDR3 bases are TGTGCCAGCAGCCACAGAGACACCGGGGAGCTGTTTTTT. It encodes CASSHRDTGELFF.

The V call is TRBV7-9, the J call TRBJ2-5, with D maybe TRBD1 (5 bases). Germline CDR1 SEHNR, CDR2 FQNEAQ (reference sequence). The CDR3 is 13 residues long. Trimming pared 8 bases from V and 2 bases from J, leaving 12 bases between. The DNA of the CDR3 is TGTGCCAGCCTAGGACACTCGCAAGAGACCCAGTACTTC. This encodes CASLGHSQETQYF.

The CDR3 loop reads CASSQGPEAFF. The DNA of the CDR3 is TGTGCCAGCAGCCAGGGTCCTGAAGCTTTCTTT. This chain uses TRBV6-1 with TRBJ1-1, with a possible D match to TRBD1 (5 bases). With 6 bases removed from V and 6 bases from J, the gap between germline ends came to 8 bases. From germline, CDR1 is MNHNS and CDR2 SASEGT. CDR3 size: 11 residues.

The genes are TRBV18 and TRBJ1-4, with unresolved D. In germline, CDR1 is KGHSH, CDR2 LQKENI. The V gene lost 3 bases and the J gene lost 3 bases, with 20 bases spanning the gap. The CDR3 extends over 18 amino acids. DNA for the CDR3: TGTGCCAGCTCACCCTTAAGAACGGATAACGGGGCTAATGAAAAACTGTTTTTT. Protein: CASSPLRTDNGANEKLFF.

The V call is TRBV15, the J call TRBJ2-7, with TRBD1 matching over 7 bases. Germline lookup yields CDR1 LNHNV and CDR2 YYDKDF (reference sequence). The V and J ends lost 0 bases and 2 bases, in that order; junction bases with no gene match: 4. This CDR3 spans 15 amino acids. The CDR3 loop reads CATSRETGTPYEQYF. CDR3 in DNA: TGTGCCACCAGCAGAGAGACAGGGACACCCTACGAGCAGTACTTC.

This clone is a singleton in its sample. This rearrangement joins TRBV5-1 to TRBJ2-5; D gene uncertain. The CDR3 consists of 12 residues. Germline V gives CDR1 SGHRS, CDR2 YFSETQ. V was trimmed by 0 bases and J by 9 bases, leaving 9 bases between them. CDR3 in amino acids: CASSLGSEAQYF. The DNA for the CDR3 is TGCGCCAGCAGCTTGGGGTCCGAGGCCCAGTACTTC. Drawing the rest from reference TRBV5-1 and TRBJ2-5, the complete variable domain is KAGVTQTPRYLIKTRGQQVTLSCSPISGHRSVSWYQQTPGQGLQFLFEYFSETQRNKGNFPGRFSGRQFSNSRSEMNVSTLELGDSALYLCASSLGSEAQYFGPGTRLLVL.

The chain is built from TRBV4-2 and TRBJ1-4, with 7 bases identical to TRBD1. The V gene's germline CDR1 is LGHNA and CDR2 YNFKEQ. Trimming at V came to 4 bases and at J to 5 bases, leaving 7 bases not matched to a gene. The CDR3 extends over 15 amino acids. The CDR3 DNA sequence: TGTGCCAGCAGCCGACCGGGACAGCCAAATGAAAAACTGTTTTTT. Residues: CASSRPGQPNEKLFF.

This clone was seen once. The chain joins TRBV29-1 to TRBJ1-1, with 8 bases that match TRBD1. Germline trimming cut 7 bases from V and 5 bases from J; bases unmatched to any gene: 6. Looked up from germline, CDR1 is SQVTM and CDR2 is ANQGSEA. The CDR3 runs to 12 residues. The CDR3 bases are TGCAGCGAGGACAGGGTCGGGACTGAAGCTTTCTTT. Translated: CSEDRVGTEAFF.

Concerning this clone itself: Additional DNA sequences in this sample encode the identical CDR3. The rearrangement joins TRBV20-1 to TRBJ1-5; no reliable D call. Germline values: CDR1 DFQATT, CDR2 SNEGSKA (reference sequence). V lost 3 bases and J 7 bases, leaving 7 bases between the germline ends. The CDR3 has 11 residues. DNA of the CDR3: TGCAGTGCTAGGACGGGGCAGCCCCAGCATTTT. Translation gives CSARTGQPQHF.

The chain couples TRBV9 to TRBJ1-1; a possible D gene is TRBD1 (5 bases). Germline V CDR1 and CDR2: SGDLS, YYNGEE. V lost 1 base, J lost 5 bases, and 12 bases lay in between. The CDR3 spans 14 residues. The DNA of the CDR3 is TGTGCCAGCAGCGTAACGGGGGTACGGACTGAAGCTTTCTTT. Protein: CASSVTGVRTEAFF.

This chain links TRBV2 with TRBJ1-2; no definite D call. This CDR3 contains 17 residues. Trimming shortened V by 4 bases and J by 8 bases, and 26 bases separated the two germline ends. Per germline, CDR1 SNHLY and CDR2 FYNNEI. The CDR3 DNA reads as TGTGCCAGCAGTGGAGGCGGGCCAACTGCCTCCTCCGAAGGCTACACCTTC. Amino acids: CASSGGGPTASSEGYTF.

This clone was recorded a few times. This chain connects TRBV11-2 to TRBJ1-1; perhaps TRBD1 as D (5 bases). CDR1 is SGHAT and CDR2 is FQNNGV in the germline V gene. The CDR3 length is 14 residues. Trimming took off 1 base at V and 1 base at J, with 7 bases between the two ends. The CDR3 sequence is CASSLVRGNTEAFF. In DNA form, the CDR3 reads TGTGCCAGCAGCTTAGTAAGGGGGAACACTGAAGCTTTCTTT. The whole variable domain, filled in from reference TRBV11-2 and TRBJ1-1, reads EAGVAQSPRYKIIEKRQSVAFWCNPISGHATLYWYQQILGQGPKLLIQFQNNGVVDDSQLPKDRFSAERLKGVDSTLKIQPAKLEDSAVYLCASSLVRGNTEAFFGQGTRLTVV.

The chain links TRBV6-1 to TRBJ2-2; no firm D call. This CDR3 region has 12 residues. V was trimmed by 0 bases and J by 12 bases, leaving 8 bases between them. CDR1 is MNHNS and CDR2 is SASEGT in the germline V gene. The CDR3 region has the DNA TGTGCCAGCAGTGAAGCGCTGGAGAAGCTGTTTTTT. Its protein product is CASSEALEKLFF.

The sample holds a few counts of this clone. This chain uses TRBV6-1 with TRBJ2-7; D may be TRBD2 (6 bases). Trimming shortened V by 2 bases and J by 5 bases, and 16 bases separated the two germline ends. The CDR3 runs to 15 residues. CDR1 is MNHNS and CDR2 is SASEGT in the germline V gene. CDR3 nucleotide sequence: TGTGCCAGCAGTGAACAGGGCGGGACTTGGAACGAGCAGTACTTC. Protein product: CASSEQGGTWNEQYF.

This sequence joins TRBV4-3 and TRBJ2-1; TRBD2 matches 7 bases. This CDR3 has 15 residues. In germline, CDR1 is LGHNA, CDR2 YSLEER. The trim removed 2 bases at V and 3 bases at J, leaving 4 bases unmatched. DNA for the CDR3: TGCGCCAGCAGCCAAAGCGGGGTAGGCTACAATGAGCAGTTCTTC. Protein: CASSQSGVGYNEQFF.

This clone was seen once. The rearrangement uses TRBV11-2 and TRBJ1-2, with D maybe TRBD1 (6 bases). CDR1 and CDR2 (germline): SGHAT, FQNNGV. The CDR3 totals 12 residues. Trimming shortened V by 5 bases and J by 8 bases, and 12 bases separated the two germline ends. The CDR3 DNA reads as TGTGCCAGCAGCGAATCACAGGGAGGCTACACCTTC. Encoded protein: CASSESQGGYTF.

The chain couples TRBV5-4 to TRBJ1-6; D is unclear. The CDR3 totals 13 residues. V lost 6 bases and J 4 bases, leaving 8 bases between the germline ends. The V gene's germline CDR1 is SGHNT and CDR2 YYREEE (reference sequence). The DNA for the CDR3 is TGTGCCAGCAACCCGGGATATAATTCACCCCTCCACTTT. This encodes CASNPGYNSPLHF.

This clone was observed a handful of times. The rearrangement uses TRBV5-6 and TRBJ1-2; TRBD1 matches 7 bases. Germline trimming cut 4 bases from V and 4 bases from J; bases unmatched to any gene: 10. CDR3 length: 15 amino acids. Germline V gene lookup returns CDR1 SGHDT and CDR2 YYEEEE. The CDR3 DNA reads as TGTGCCAGCAGCCACCGGGACAGTGACCGCTATGGCTACACCTTC. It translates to CASSHRDSDRYGYTF.

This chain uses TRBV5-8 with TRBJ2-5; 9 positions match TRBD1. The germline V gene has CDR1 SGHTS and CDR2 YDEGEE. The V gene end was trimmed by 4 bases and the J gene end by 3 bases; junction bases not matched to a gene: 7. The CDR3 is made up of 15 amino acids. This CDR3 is CASSGGQGYEETQYF. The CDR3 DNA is TGTGCCAGCAGCGGGGGACAGGGATACGAAGAGACCCAGTACTTC.

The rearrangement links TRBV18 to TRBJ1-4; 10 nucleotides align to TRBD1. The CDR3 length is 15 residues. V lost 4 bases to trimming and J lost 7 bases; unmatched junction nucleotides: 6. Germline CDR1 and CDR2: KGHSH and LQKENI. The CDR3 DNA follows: TGTGCCAGCTCACTGCCGACAGGGGGCTCTGAAAAACTGTTTTTT. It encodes CASSLPTGGSEKLFF. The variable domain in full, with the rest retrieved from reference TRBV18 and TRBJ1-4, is NAGVMQNPRHLVRRRGQEARLRCSPMKGHSHVYWYRQLPEEGLKFMVYLQKENIIDESGMPKERFSAEFPKEGPSILRIQQVVRGDSAAYFCASSLPTGGSEKLFFGSGTQLSVL.

The CDR3 DNA sequence: TGTGCCACCAGCAGGTCCCGGGACAGGGTCGCTTTCTTT. Translation gives CATSRSRDRVAFF. The rearrangement links TRBV15 to TRBJ1-1; 9 positions match TRBD1. Looked up from germline, CDR1 is LNHNV and CDR2 is YYDKDF (reference sequence). V trimming: 3 bases; J trimming: 11 bases; junction bases outside the gene matches: 7. This CDR3 region has 13 residues.

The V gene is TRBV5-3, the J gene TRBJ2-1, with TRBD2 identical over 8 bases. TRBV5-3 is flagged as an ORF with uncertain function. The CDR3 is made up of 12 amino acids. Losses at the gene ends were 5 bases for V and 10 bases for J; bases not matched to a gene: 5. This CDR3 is CARSKLAGEQFF. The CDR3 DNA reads TGTGCCAGAAGTAAATTAGCGGGGGAGCAGTTCTTC.

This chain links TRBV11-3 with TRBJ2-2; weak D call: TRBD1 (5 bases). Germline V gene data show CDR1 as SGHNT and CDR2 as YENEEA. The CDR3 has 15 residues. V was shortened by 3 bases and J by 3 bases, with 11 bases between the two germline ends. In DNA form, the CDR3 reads TGTGCCAGCAGCTTCGGAGACAGACACACCGGGGAGCTGTTTTTT. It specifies CASSFGDRHTGELFF.

CDR3 sequence: CASSDASGGSDTQYF. The CDR3 DNA reads TGTGCCAGCAGTGACGCTAGCGGGGGGTCGGATACGCAGTATTTT. The chain has TRBV6-4 and TRBJ2-3; TRBD2 agrees at 11 bases. V gave up 2 bases and J gave up 6 bases; unmatched junction bases: 4. Germline CDR1 MRHNA, CDR2 SNTAGT. The CDR3 runs to 15 residues.

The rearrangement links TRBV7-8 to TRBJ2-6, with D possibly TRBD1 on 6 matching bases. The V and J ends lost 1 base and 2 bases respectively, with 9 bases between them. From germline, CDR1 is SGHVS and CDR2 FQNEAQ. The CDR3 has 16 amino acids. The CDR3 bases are TGTGCCAGCAGCTTAGGGGGGCGAGCTGGGGCCAACGTCCTGACTTTC. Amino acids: CASSLGGRAGANVLTF.